This T cell receptor beta chain appears in the sequencing data of a study of Ad26.COV2.S vaccination and SARS-CoV-2 variants. Points from the study as a whole: Vaccine recipients posted higher spike-specific TCR breadth than their placebo counterparts. Similar non-spike TCR breadth was seen in vaccine and placebo recipients.

Data came from immunoSEQ multiplex PCR; TCRdb stores just in-frame clones and leaves some out. The sample carries approximately 340,000 clones, 92% recorded once. V lost 2 bases, J lost 2 bases, and 3 bases stayed unmatched. Looked up from germline, CDR1 is MNHNY and CDR2 is SVGAGI (reference sequence). CDR3 size: 16 residues. A remark on this clone: Its specificity is not known.

Specimen: peripheral blood, collected after recovery from COVID-19. The sequence came from a human donor who had recovered from COVID-19. The genes are TRBV6-6 and TRBJ2-3; TRBD2 matches at 11 bases. DNA of the CDR3: TGTGCCAGCAGTTACACGACTAGCGGGGACACAGATACGCAGTATTTT. This sequence encodes CASSYTTSGDTDTQYF.